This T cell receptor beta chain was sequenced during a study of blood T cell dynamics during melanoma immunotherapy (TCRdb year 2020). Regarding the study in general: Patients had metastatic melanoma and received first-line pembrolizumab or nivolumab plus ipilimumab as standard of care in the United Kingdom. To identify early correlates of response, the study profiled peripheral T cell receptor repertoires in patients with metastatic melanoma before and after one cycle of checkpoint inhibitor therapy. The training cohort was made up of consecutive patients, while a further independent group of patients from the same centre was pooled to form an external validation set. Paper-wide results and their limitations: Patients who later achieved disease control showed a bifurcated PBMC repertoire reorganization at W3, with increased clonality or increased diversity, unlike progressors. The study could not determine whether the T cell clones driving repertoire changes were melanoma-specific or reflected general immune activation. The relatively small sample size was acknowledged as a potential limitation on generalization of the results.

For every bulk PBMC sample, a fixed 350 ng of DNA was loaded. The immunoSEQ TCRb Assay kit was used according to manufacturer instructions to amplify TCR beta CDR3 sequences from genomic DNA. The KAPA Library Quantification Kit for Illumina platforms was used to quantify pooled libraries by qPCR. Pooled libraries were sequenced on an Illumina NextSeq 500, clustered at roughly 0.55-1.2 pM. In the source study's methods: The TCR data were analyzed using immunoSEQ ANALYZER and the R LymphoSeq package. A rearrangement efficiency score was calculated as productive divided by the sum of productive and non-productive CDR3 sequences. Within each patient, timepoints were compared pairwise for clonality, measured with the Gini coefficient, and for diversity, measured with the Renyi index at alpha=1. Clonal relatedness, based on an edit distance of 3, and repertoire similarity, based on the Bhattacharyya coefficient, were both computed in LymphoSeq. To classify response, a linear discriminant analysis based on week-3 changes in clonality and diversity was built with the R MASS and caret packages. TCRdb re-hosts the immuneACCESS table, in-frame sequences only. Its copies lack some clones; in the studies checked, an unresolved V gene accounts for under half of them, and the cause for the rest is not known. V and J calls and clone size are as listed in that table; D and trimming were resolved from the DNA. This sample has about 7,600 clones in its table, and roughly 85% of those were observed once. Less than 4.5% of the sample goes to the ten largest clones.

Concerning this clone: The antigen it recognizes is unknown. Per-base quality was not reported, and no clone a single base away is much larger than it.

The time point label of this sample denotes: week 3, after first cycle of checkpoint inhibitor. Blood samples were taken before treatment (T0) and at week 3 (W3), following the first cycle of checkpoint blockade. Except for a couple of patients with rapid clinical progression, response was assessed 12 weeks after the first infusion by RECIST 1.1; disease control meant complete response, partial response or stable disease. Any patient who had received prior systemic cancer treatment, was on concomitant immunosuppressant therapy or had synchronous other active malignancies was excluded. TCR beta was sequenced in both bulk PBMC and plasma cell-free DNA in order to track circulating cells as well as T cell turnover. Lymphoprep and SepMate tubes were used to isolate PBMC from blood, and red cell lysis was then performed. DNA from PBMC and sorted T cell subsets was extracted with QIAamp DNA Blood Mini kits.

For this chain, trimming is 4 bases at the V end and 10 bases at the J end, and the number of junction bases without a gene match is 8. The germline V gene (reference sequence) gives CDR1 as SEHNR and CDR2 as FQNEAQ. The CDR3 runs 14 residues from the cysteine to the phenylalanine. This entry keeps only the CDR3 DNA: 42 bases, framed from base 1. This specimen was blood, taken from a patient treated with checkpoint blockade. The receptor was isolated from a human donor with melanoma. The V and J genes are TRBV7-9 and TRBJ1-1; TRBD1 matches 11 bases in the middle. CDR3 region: CASSSPGQGARAFF. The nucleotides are TGTGCCAGCAGCTCCCCTGGACAGGGGGCGCGAGCTTTCTTT.